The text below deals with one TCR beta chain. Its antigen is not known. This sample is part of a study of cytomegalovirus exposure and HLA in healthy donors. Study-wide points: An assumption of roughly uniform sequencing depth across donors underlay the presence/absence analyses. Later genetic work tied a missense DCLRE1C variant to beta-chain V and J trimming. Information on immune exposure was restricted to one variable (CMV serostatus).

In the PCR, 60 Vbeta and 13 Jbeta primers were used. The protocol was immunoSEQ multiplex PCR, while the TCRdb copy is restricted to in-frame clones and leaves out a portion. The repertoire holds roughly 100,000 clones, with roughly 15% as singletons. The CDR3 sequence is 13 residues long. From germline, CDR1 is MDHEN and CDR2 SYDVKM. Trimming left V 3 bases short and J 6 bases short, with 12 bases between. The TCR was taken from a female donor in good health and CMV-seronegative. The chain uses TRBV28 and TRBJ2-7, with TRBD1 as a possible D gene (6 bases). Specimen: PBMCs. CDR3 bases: TGTGCCAGCAGTTTTGGGGTAGGGGGCGAGCAGTACTTC. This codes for CASSFGVGGEQYF.